One T cell receptor (beta chain) is described in this entry. Antigen unknown. A universal primer binding site was introduced by template switching. The final cDNA contained unique molecular identifiers. TCRdb processed the 5' RACE reads anew with MiXCR; each CDR3 protein has one entry. The sample has 500,000 or so distinct CDR3 sequences, roughly a fifth seen once; the top ten hold 0.91%. This entry is derived from a study of identical twins. Findings and limits, study-wide: When twins shared out-of-frame alpha sequences, those sequences had excess low generation probability.

Germline-derived CDR1 and CDR2 are MDHEN and SYDVKM. This CDR3 region has 15 residues. V gave up 4 bases and J gave up 7 bases; unmatched junction bases: 12. Another study also made use of these data, one on T cells expressing NK-cell markers.

The V and J genes are TRBV28 and TRBJ2-7, with TRBD1 matching 8 bases. Sequenced input: CD4+ T cells sorted from blood. The clonotype comes from a woman aged 18 to 35 in good health. The CDR3 loop is CASSSSWQGAGEQYF. The DNA for the CDR3 is TGTGCCAGCAGTTCTTCATGGCAGGGGGCAGGGGAGCAGTACTTC.